The clone carrying this TCR beta chain appeared a few times. Its cognate antigen is unknown. The data were taken from a study of metastatic and nonmetastatic thyroid tumors. In the study overall: Patients with malignant and benign thyroid disease provided blood and tumor or nodule tissue, whose repertoires were compared. Regarding the study as a whole: TCR beta diversity was reportedly significantly higher in malignant thyroid tumors than benign nodules, in blood and tumor.

How the authors handled the data: CDR3 differences across clinicopathological groups were used to build a distant-metastasis classifier for papillary thyroid cancer. With MiXCR, TCRdb called clones anew from the PCR reads. The V and J calls and clone size are TCRdb's, not the authors'. The sample has approximately 65,000 clones, just over 4% seen once; the top ten hold around 20%. All patients reached thyroid surgery having received no treatment beforehand. With V trimmed by 7 bases and J by 4 bases, 3 bases remained unmatched. CDR1 MNHEY and CDR2 SVGEGT come from the germline V gene. This CDR3 is 13 amino acids long.

The chain links TRBV6-2 or TRBV6-3 to TRBJ2-1; 8 bases fit TRBD1. What was sequenced was blood. The sequence derives from a female donor with papillary thyroid cancer or a benign thyroid nodule (not recorded which). Some clones in this sample may be carry-over from other donors' samples. CDR3 in DNA: TGTGCCAGCACCAGGACAGGGTACAATGAGCAGTTCTTC. Translating it yields CASTRTGYNEQFF.